This passage covers 32 T cell receptor beta chains from one sample sequenced in a study of blood T cell repertoires in COVID-19 (dated by TCRdb to the early 2020s). Libraries came from the immunoSEQ multiplex PCR assay. Held by TCRdb, this immuneACCESS table contains in-frame sequences only and omits some clones. Under half of the omission traces to an unresolved V gene where checked; the cause of the rest is unknown. Counted in this sample were 22,000 or so clones; over 75% of them appeared once. The ten largest clones represent around 10% of the sample. The sample taken for sequencing was peripheral blood. All receptors derive from a human donor in a cohort sampled during active COVID-19. The donor label of this sample is uncertain.

This chain uses TRBV10-3 with TRBJ2-7; 9 bases agree with TRBD1. Losses at the gene ends were 2 bases for V and 6 bases for J; bases not matched to a gene: 8. This CDR3 region has 15 residues. Germline V lookup: CDR1 ENHRY, CDR2 SYGVKD. The CDR3 here is CAISEMGQGESEQYF. Here the CDR3 DNA reads TGTGCCATCAGTGAGATGGGACAGGGAGAGTCCGAGCAGTACTTC.

The chain recombines TRBV19 with TRBJ2-3, with 12 positions matching TRBD2. The V and J ends lost 4 bases and 4 bases, in that order; junction bases with no gene match: 6. CDR3 length: 16 residues. CDR1 is LNHDA and CDR2 is SQIVND in the germline V gene (reference sequence). DNA of the CDR3: TGTGCCAGTAGTAGCGGACTAGCGGGACTCCCAGATACGCAGTATTTT. This translates into CASSSGLAGLPDTQYF.

J is TRBJ2-3 and V is TRBV6-5, with D unclear. Per germline, CDR1 MNHEY and CDR2 SVGAGI. CDR3 length: 14 residues. Trimming shortened V by 3 bases and J by 2 bases, and 9 bases separated the two germline ends. The CDR3 DNA sequence: TGTGCCAGCAGTTATTCCTACGACACAGATACGCAGTATTTT. As protein: CASSYSYDTDTQYF.

J is TRBJ1-1 and V is TRBV6-5; D not certain. The CDR3 has 13 amino acids. CDR1 and CDR2 from the germline V gene are MNHEY and SVGAGI. The ends were cut back, 2 bases at V and 7 bases at J, with 11 bases in the middle. This CDR3 reads CASSYNFEGEAFF. In DNA form, the CDR3 reads TGTGCCAGCAGTTACAATTTTGAGGGTGAAGCTTTCTTT.

CDR3 sequence: CASSLDLGGPYNEQFF. The CDR3 nucleotides read TGTGCCAGCAGCTTAGATCTTGGGGGCCCCTACAATGAGCAGTTCTTC. V is TRBV11-2 and J is TRBJ2-1; maybe TRBD1 (6 bases). Trimming cost V 0 bases and J 2 bases, with 11 bases left between them. This CDR3 has 16 amino acids. CDR1 is SGHAT, CDR2 FQNNGV, per germline.

The V and J genes are TRBV6-1 and TRBJ2-2; the D gene is possibly TRBD1 (5 bases). The CDR3 totals 13 residues. With 3 bases removed from V and 6 bases from J, the gap between germline ends came to 8 bases. Per the germline V gene, CDR1 is MNHNS and CDR2 is SASEGT. For the CDR3, the DNA is TGTGCCAGCAGTGAGCAGGGCGCCGGGGAGCTGTTTTTT. It is translated as CASSEQGAGELFF.

The V call is TRBV9, the J call TRBJ2-1, with a tentative D call TRBD1 (6 bases). V lost 0 bases and J lost 8, with 15 bases in between. The CDR3 is made up of 15 amino acids. Germline assignment: CDR1 SGDLS and CDR2 YYNGEE. The CDR3: CASSVAGDPRDEQFF. DNA of the CDR3: TGTGCCAGCAGCGTAGCAGGGGACCCCCGGGATGAGCAGTTCTTC. The complete variable domain, with remaining parts taken from reference TRBV9 and TRBJ2-1, reads DSGVTQTPKHLITATGQRVTLRCSPRSGDLSVYWYQQSLDQGLQFLIQYYNGEERAKGNILERFSAQQFPDLHSELNLSSLELGDSALYFCASSVAGDPRDEQFFGPGTRLTVL.

The rearrangement joins TRBV2 to TRBJ2-7; D is possibly TRBD1 (5 bases). The V gene lost 6 bases and the J gene lost 6 bases, with 15 bases spanning the gap. Germline V CDR1 and CDR2: SNHLY, FYNNEI. The length of the CDR3 is 13 residues. The CDR3 protein is CASRMGRVGEQYF. The CDR3 DNA sequence: TGTGCCAGCAGGATGGGCAGGGTTGGCGAGCAGTACTTC.

The genes are TRBV30 and TRBJ2-7; D is perhaps TRBD1 (5 bases). Per the germline V gene, CDR1 is GTSNPN and CDR2 is SVGIG (reference sequence). Deletions cut 3 bases from V and 7 bases from J, with 13 bases between. The CDR3 totals 12 residues. Here the CDR3 DNA reads TGTGCCTGGAGCCTCAGGGCCAGAGAGCAGTACTTC. Amino acids: CAWSLRAREQYF. Full variable domain (remainder filled in from reference TRBV30 and TRBJ2-7): SQTIHQWPATLVQPVGSPLSLECTVEGTSNPNLYWYRQAAGRGLQLLFYSVGIGQISSEVPQNLSASRPQDRQFILSSKKLLLSDSGFYLCAWSLRAREQYFGPGTRLTVT.

The sample holds a few counts of this clone. V gene TRBV6-1 combines with J gene TRBJ1-2; D not certain. Trimming removed 3 bases from V and 8 bases from J, with 16 bases in between. This CDR3 has 14 amino acids. Germline V lookup: CDR1 MNHNS, CDR2 SASEGT. CDR3 sequence: CASSDNQELYGYTF. CDR3 nucleotides: TGTGCCAGCAGTGACAATCAGGAACTCTACGGCTACACCTTC.

The V and J genes are TRBV18 and TRBJ1-6, with D uncertain. This CDR3 comprises 16 residues. V was trimmed by 4 bases and J by 0 bases, leaving 10 bases between them. Germline values: CDR1 KGHSH, CDR2 LQKENI. The CDR3 sequence: CASSLGPSSYNSPLHF. CDR3 nucleotide sequence: TGTGCCAGCTCACTGGGCCCGAGCTCCTATAATTCACCCCTCCACTTT.

This clone was counted a single time. This chain links TRBV7-2 with TRBJ1-6; TRBD1 agrees at 11 bases. Germline CDR1 reads SGHTA; CDR2 reads FQGNSA. The CDR3 is 16 residues long. With 2 bases clipped from V and 7 bases from J, the junction kept 4 bases outside the gene matches. The CDR3 sequence: CASSLRDRGSNSPLHF. CDR3 nucleotides: TGTGCCAGCAGCTTACGGGACAGGGGGTCGAATTCACCCCTCCACTTT.

This clone was observed a few times. V usage is TRBV3-1 (or the pseudogene TRBV3-2) and J usage is TRBJ1-2; 7 nucleotides line up with TRBD1. The CDR3 extends over 14 amino acids. The ends lost 4 bases at V and 4 bases at J; junction bases unmatched: 6. The V gene's germline CDR1 is LGHDT and CDR2 YNNKEL (reference sequence). This CDR3 is CASSPMTGSYGYTF. The CDR3 nucleotides read TGTGCCAGCAGCCCGATGACAGGGTCCTATGGCTACACCTTC.

The V and J genes are TRBV2 and TRBJ2-7, with 7 positions matching TRBD2. CDR1 SNHLY and CDR2 FYNNEI come from the germline V gene. V trimming: 6 bases; J trimming: 2 bases; junction bases outside the gene matches: 4. The CDR3 is 13 amino acids. CDR3: CASRGLAAYEQYF. In DNA form, the CDR3 reads TGTGCCAGCAGAGGTCTAGCGGCCTACGAGCAGTACTTC.

J is TRBJ2-3 and V is TRBV15; 11 nucleotides align to TRBD2. Unmatched junction bases numbered 4, after V lost 4 bases and J lost 1 base. Germline V lookup: CDR1 LNHNV, CDR2 YYDKDF (reference sequence). The CDR3 runs 16 residues. In nucleotides, the CDR3 is TGTGCCACCAGCACCGGACTAGCGGGCCGCACAGATACGCAGTATTTT. It encodes CATSTGLAGRTDTQYF.

The rearrangement uses TRBV6-5 and TRBJ1-6; D is possibly TRBD1 (6 bases). Between the trimmed V and J ends, which lost 6 bases and 5 bases, there was a span of 11 bases. The germline CDR1 and CDR2 sequences are MNHEY and SVGAGI. The length of the CDR3 is 14 residues. The CDR3 DNA reads TGTGCCAGCAGCAAACAGGGACATAATTCACCCCTCCACTTT. Encoded protein: CASSKQGHNSPLHF.

The chain couples TRBV19 to TRBJ2-1; 8 positions agree with TRBD2. The V and J ends lost 5 bases and 9 bases, in that order; junction bases with no gene match: 12. CDR3 size: 15 residues. Germline CDR1 reads LNHDA; CDR2 reads SQIVND (reference sequence). CDR3 in DNA: TGTGCCAGTAGTCGGATAGCGGGAATGCAAGGTGAGCAGTTCTTC. Translation: CASSRIAGMQGEQFF.

J is TRBJ2-1 and V is TRBV7-8, with D perhaps TRBD1 (5 bases). Trimming removed 5 bases from V and 5 bases from J, with 13 bases in between. The CDR3 is 14 residues long. CDR1 and CDR2 from the germline V gene are SGHVS and FQNEAQ. This CDR3 reads CASSPDRTNNEQFF. Written as DNA, the CDR3 is TGTGCCAGCAGCCCCGATCGGACAAACAATGAGCAGTTCTTC. The whole variable domain, filled in from reference TRBV7-8 and TRBJ2-1, reads GAGVSQSPRYKVAKRGQDVALRCDPISGHVSLFWYQQALGQGPEFLTYFQNEAQLDKSGLPSDRFFAERPEGSVSTLKIQRTQQEDSAVYLCASSPDRTNNEQFFGPGTRLTVL.

J is TRBJ2-1 and V is TRBV4-1; 14 bases match TRBD2. The germline gives CDR1 MGHRA, CDR2 YSYEKL. This CDR3 contains 15 residues. Germline trimming cut 4 bases from V and 6 bases from J; bases unmatched to any gene: 2. DNA for the CDR3: TGCGCCAGCAGCCGGGGACTAGCGGGAGTCAATGAGCAGTTCTTC. Translated, it gives CASSRGLAGVNEQFF.

The chain combines TRBV12-3 or TRBV12-4 with TRBJ1-5; no reliable D call. There are 13 residues in the CDR3. The V end was cut by 4 bases, the J end by 7 bases, with 11 bases between. The CDR3 sequence: CASSSELKQPQHF. The CDR3 DNA sequence: TGTGCCAGCAGTTCAGAACTAAAACAGCCCCAGCATTTT.

This clone was picked up a small number of times. The V and J genes are TRBV5-5 and TRBJ1-5; the D gene is possibly TRBD1 (5 bases). Germline assignment: CDR1 SGHKS and CDR2 YYEKEE (reference sequence). V gave up 0 bases and J gave up 3 bases, with 13 bases separating them. The CDR3 has 16 residues. CDR3 DNA sequence: TGTGCCAGCAGCTTGGCCGGCCTCAGGGACAATCAGCCCCAGCATTTT. This sequence encodes CASSLAGLRDNQPQHF.

The chain links TRBV7-9 to TRBJ2-7; 8 bases match TRBD2. Germline-derived CDR1 and CDR2 are SEHNR and FQNEAQ (reference sequence). The CDR3 totals 13 residues. The V and J ends lost 5 bases and 6 bases, in that order; junction bases with no gene match: 6. The DNA for the CDR3 is TGTGCCAGCAGCCCGGGGGGGATTCGCGAGCAGTACTTC. Translation: CASSPGGIREQYF.

The chain is built from TRBV4-2 and TRBJ2-7; D is possibly TRBD2 (6 bases). The V and J ends lost 4 bases and 4 bases respectively, with 17 bases between them. This CDR3 has 15 residues. Germline V CDR1 and CDR2: LGHNA, YNFKEQ. The CDR3 spells CASSRPGLGPYEQYF. CDR3 nucleotides: TGTGCCAGCAGCCGACCGGGACTTGGGCCTTACGAGCAGTACTTC.

The gene calls are TRBV5-1 and TRBJ2-1, with 15 bases fitting TRBD2. This CDR3 is 17 amino acids long. V trimming: 4 bases; J trimming: 8 bases; junction bases outside the gene matches: 10. From germline, CDR1 is SGHRS and CDR2 YFSETQ. The CDR3 sequence is CASSLGTSGRPGHEQFF. CDR3 coding DNA: TGCGCCAGCAGCCTAGGGACTAGCGGGAGGCCTGGACATGAGCAGTTCTTC.

This sequence joins TRBV28 and TRBJ2-3; D perhaps matches TRBD1 (6 bases). Germline V gene sequence: CDR1 MDHEN, CDR2 SYDVKM. V shed 4 bases and J shed 8 bases, with 22 bases lying between them. This CDR3 has 16 amino acids. CDR3 nucleotide sequence: TGTGCCAGCAGTTCTCTCGGGACATTCGGTTTCGTTACGCAGTATTTT. Translating it yields CASSSLGTFGFVTQYF.

The V and J genes are TRBV10-3 and TRBJ2-1; D is possibly TRBD2 (6 bases). The CDR3 runs to 13 residues. Germline loops: CDR1 ENHRY, CDR2 SYGVKD. V shed 10 bases and J shed 7 bases, with 17 bases lying between them. The CDR3 is CATLRGTFNEQFF. CDR3 in DNA: TGTGCCACCCTAAGAGGGACTTTTAATGAGCAGTTCTTC.

This chain uses TRBV5-1 with TRBJ1-2; 8 nucleotides match TRBD1. The CDR3 contains 15 residues. Germline V gene lookup returns CDR1 SGHRS and CDR2 YFSETQ. The ends lost 4 bases at V and 3 bases at J; junction bases unmatched: 8. CDR3 nucleotides: TGCGCCAGCAGCGGGACAGGTTTCAGAGACTATGGCTACACCTTC. Its translation is CASSGTGFRDYGYTF. The variable domain in full, completed from reference TRBV5-1 and TRBJ1-2, reads KAGVTQTPRYLIKTRGQQVTLSCSPISGHRSVSWYQQTPGQGLQFLFEYFSETQRNKGNFPGRFSGRQFSNSRSEMNVSTLELGDSALYLCASSGTGFRDYGYTFGSGTRLTVV.

The chain uses TRBV28 and TRBJ2-1; TRBD2 aligns across 8 bases. With 11 bases clipped from V and 2 bases from J, the junction kept 11 bases outside the gene matches. There are 15 residues in the CDR3. CDR1 MDHEN and CDR2 SYDVKM come from the germline V gene. The CDR3 loop is CAYPGGRRTYNEQFF. In nucleotides, the CDR3 is TGTGCCTACCCGGGCGGGAGGAGGACCTACAATGAGCAGTTCTTC.

This chain connects TRBV6-4 to TRBJ2-3, with D possibly matching TRBD2 (6 bases). V lost 6 bases to trimming and J lost 5 bases, with 15 bases between them. Germline assignment: CDR1 MRHNA and CDR2 SNTAGT. There are 14 residues in the CDR3. The DNA of the CDR3 is TGTGCCAGCAGAGACACCGGGCGGGAAGATACGCAGTATTTT. Protein sequence: CASRDTGREDTQYF.

The gene calls are TRBV11-2 and TRBJ2-7; TRBD2 matches 13 bases. This CDR3 comprises 17 residues. Germline-derived CDR1 and CDR2 are SGHAT and FQNNGV. Unmatched junction bases numbered 13, after V lost 5 bases and J lost 6 bases. CDR3: CASSPRTSGSKVFEQYF. The CDR3 DNA reads as TGTGCCAGCAGCCCAAGGACTAGCGGGAGTAAAGTTTTCGAGCAGTACTTC.

This rearrangement joins TRBV19 to TRBJ2-5, with D possibly being TRBD1 (5 bases). There are 13 residues in the CDR3. V shed 3 bases and J shed 3 bases, with 8 bases lying between them. Per germline, CDR1 LNHDA and CDR2 SQIVND (reference sequence). The CDR3, as DNA: TGTGCCAGTAGTATTAACAGGAAAGAGACCCAGTACTTC. It translates to CASSINRKETQYF.

The chain links TRBV11-3 to TRBJ2-1, with 8 bases lining up with TRBD2. CDR1 SGHNT and CDR2 YENEEA come from the germline V gene. The V segment lost 5 bases and the J segment 5 bases; nucleotides outside the gene matches: 8. There are 15 residues in the CDR3. The CDR3: CASSKGTSRDNEQFF. CDR3 nucleotide sequence: TGTGCCAGCAGCAAGGGGACTAGTCGAGACAATGAGCAGTTCTTC.